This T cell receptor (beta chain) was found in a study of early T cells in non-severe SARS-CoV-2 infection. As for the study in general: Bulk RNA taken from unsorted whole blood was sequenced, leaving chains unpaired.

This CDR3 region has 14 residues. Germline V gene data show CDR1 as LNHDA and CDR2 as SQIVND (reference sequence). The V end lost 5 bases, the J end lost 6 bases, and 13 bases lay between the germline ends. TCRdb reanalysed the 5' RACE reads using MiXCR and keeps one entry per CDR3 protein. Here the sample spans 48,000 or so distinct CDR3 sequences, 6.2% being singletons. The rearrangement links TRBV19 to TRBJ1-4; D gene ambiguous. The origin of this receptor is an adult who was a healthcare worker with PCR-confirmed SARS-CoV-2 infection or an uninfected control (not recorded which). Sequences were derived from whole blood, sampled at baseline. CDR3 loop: CASSLDGGYEKLFF. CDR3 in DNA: TGTGCCAGTAGTCTGGACGGCGGGTATGAAAAACTGTTTTTT.